This T cell receptor beta chain was obtained from a study of blood T cell repertoires in COVID-19. In the study overall: Both acute and convalescent COVID-19 samples were obtained from the United States, Italy and Spain. PBMCs, B-cell-depleted T cells, or T cells provided the cDNA or gDNA that made up the material.

The CDR3 length is 18 residues. Germline assignment: CDR1 SGHKS and CDR2 YYEKEE (reference sequence). V lost 0 bases and J 0 bases, leaving 15 bases between the germline ends. Worth noting for this clone: Other DNA sequences within the sample encode an identical CDR3.

In the study's own analysis: Cell counts per sample came from amplifying reference gene primers. Produced via immunoSEQ multiplex PCR; TCRdb's table is partial and in-frame only. The D gene and trimming were derived from the DNA, and the V and J assignments and clone size from that table. The top ten clones hold approximately 2.4% of a sample with roughly 40,000 clones, roughly 84% of them seen once. The TCR was taken from a human donor in a cohort sampled during active COVID-19. V gene TRBV5-5 combines with J gene TRBJ2-2, with D possibly matching TRBD1 (6 bases). The sample taken for sequencing was peripheral blood. Written as DNA, the CDR3 is TGTGCCAGCAGCTTGGGTCAGGGGTGGGGGACGAACACCGGGGAGCTGTTTTTT. It is translated as CASSLGQGWGTNTGELFF.